The rows below give T cell receptor beta chains drawn from one sample of a study of CD8+ T cells in alopecia areata. The assay was immunoSEQ multiplex PCR, and TCRdb's table has in-frame clones only and misses some. The sample shows about 130,000 clones, about 49% of them seen only once. Source: CD8+ T cells sorted from blood, taken at week 0. Receptor source: a human donor with alopecia areata. CDR3s include the opening cysteine and the closing phenylalanine or tryptophan. The D gene is left open where the match is weak. The size field is filled for only some rows; it gives once, few, many or a size class.

size: -
J: TRBJ1-2
V: TRBV13
D: TRBD1
CDR3: CASSKDRGSDGYTF
DNA: TGTGCCAGCAGCAAGGACAGGGGGTCGGATGGCTACACCTTC

size: -
J: TRBJ1-1
V: TRBV6-5
D: -
CDR3: CASGLYGGTEAFF
DNA: TGTGCCAGCGGACTATACGGAGGGACTGAAGCTTTCTTT

size: -
J: TRBJ2-3
V: TRBV11-2
D: TRBD1
CDR3: CASSFRGLSLGDTQYF
DNA: TGTGCCAGCAGCTTCAGGGGGCTTTCCCTGGGAGATACGCAGTATTTT

size: -
J: TRBJ2-1
V: TRBV7-9
D: TRBD2
CDR3: CASSLAAGGLNEQFF
DNA: TGTGCCAGCAGCTTAGCAGCGGGGGGGCTAAATGAGCAGTTCTTC

size: -
J: TRBJ2-1
V: TRBV19
D: -
CDR3: CARQEVQSSYNEQFF
DNA: TGTGCCAGGCAAGAGGTCCAAAGCTCCTACAATGAGCAGTTCTTC

size: few
J: TRBJ2-3
V: TRBV7-9
D: -
CDR3: CASSPPGTESPQYF
DNA: TGTGCCAGCAGCCCACCTGGGACGGAGAGCCCGCAGTATTTT

size: -
J: TRBJ1-1
V: TRBV6-6
D: -
CDR3: CASSYSGGTEAFF
DNA: TGTGCCAGCAGTTACTCAGGGGGCACTGAAGCTTTCTTT

size: -
J: TRBJ2-1
V: TRBV4-1
D: -
CDR3: CASSQGHLPWNEQFF
DNA: TGCGCCAGCAGCCAGGGACACCTCCCTTGGAATGAGCAGTTCTTC

size: -
J: TRBJ1-6
V: TRBV5-6
D: TRBD1
CDR3: CASSPDREWNSPLHF
DNA: TGTGCCAGCAGCCCCGACAGGGAATGGAATTCACCCCTCCACTTT

size: -
J: TRBJ1-2
V: TRBV5-6
D: TRBD1
CDR3: CASSFGTGGAYYGYTF
DNA: TGTGCCAGCAGCTTCGGGACAGGGGGCGCTTACTATGGCTACACCTTC

size: -
J: TRBJ2-7
V: TRBV14
D: -
CDR3: CASSQVKGAYEQYF
DNA: TGTGCCAGCAGCCAAGTCAAAGGTGCCTACGAGCAGTACTTC

size: -
J: TRBJ1-4
V: TRBV29-1
D: -
CDR3: CSVAGLQGKLFF
DNA: TGCAGCGTCGCCGGCCTCCAAGGAAAACTGTTTTTT

size: few
J: TRBJ2-3
V: TRBV6-6
D: -
CDR3: CASSLGDTQYF
DNA: TGTGCCAGCAGTCTAGGGGATACGCAGTATTTT

size: -
J: TRBJ2-5
V: TRBV15
D: TRBD2
CDR3: CATSRPPGGQETQYF
DNA: TGTGCCACCAGCAGACCACCGGGAGGCCAAGAGACCCAGTACTTC

size: -
J: TRBJ1-5
V: TRBV7-9
D: -
CDR3: CASSPAGGSQPQHF
DNA: TGTGCCAGCAGCCCAGCAGGTGGAAGTCAGCCCCAGCATTTT

size: -
J: TRBJ2-2
V: TRBV2
D: -
CDR3: CASSEALESEGRNTGELFF
DNA: TGTGCCAGCAGTGAAGCGCTGGAAAGCGAGGGAAGGAACACCGGGGAGCTGTTTTTT

size: -
J: TRBJ1-1
V: TRBV29-1
D: -
CDR3: CSVDRVTEAFF
DNA: TGCAGCGTTGACAGGGTCACTGAAGCTTTCTTT

size: -
J: TRBJ1-1
V: TRBV25-1
D: -
CDR3: CASSLQGKAFF
DNA: TGTGCCAGCAGCTTACAGGGTAAAGCTTTCTTT

size: -
J: TRBJ2-6
V: TRBV30
D: -
CDR3: CAWTDSKVTGANVLTF
DNA: TGTGCCTGGACCGACAGTAAGGTGACTGGGGCCAACGTCCTGACTTTC

size: -
J: TRBJ2-5
V: TRBV2
D: TRBD1
CDR3: CASSEVDRGQETQYF
DNA: TGTGCCAGCAGTGAAGTGGACAGGGGGCAAGAGACCCAGTACTTC

size: -
J: TRBJ2-7
V: TRBV29-1
D: -
CDR3: CSVVPDISYEQYF
DNA: TGCAGCGTTGTTCCTGACATTTCCTACGAGCAGTACTTC

size: -
J: TRBJ2-2
V: TRBV6-5
D: -
CDR3: CASSYSGGPRTGELFF
DNA: TGTGCCAGCAGTTACTCAGGGGGTCCGAGGACCGGGGAGCTGTTTTTT

size: -
J: TRBJ1-1
V: TRBV7-8
D: -
CDR3: CASSLSGAGRKFEAFF
DNA: TGTGCCAGCAGCTTATCCGGGGCAGGGAGGAAGTTTGAAGCTTTCTTT

size: -
J: TRBJ2-5
V: TRBV15
D: -
CDR3: CATSRAGSWETQYF
DNA: TGTGCCACCAGCAGAGCGGGCAGTTGGGAGACCCAGTACTTC

size: -
J: TRBJ2-5
V: TRBV30
D: TRBD1
CDR3: CAWSRDRGFQETQYF
DNA: TGTGCCTGGTCCCGGGACAGGGGATTCCAAGAGACCCAGTACTTC

size: -
J: TRBJ1-1
V: TRBV5-6
D: -
CDR3: CASSFPSQNTEAFF
DNA: TGTGCCAGCAGCTTCCCCAGCCAGAACACTGAAGCTTTCTTT

size: -
J: TRBJ2-7
V: TRBV5-1
D: -
CDR3: CASSQSYEQYF
DNA: TGCGCCAGCAGCCAATCCTACGAGCAGTACTTC

size: few
J: TRBJ2-7
V: TRBV5-1
D: -
CDR3: CASSFRRDYEQYF
DNA: TGCGCCAGCAGCTTCCGCAGGGACTACGAGCAGTACTTC

size: -
J: TRBJ1-1
V: TRBV4-1
D: -
CDR3: CASSQEGQGGEDTEAFF
DNA: TGCGCCAGCAGCCAAGAGGGGCAGGGAGGGGAGGACACTGAAGCTTTCTTT

size: -
J: TRBJ1-1
V: TRBV5-6
D: -
CDR3: CASWGRGPDTEAFF
DNA: TGTGCCAGCTGGGGGCGGGGGCCGGACACTGAAGCTTTCTTT

size: few
J: TRBJ1-5
V: TRBV2
D: -
CDR3: CASSDLYQPQHF
DNA: TGTGCCAGCAGTGACTTGTATCAGCCCCAGCATTTT

size: -
J: TRBJ2-5
V: TRBV19
D: TRBD2
CDR3: CASSMWGGETQYF
DNA: TGTGCCAGTAGTATGTGGGGAGGGGAGACCCAGTACTTC

size: -
J: TRBJ2-5
V: TRBV29-1
D: -
CDR3: CSVEEHNQETQYF
DNA: TGCAGCGTTGAAGAACATAACCAAGAGACCCAGTACTTC

size: few
J: TRBJ2-7
V: TRBV6-5
D: -
CDR3: CASSYGGFFSEQYF
DNA: TGTGCCAGCAGTTACGGGGGGTTCTTTTCCGAGCAGTACTTC